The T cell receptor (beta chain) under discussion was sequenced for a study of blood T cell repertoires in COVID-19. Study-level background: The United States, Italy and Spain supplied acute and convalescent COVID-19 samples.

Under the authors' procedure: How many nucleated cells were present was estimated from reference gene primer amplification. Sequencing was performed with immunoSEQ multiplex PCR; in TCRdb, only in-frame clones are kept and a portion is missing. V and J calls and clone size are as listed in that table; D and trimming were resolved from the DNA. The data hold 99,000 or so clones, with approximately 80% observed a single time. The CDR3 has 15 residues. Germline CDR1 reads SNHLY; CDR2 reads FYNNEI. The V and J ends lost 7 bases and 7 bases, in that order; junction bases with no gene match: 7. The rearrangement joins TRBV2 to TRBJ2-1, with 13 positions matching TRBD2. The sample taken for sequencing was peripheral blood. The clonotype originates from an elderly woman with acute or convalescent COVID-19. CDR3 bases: TGTGCCAGCAAAGGACTAGCGGGAGCCTTGAATGAGCAGTTCTTC. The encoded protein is CASKGLAGALNEQFF. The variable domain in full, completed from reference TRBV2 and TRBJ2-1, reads EPEVTQTPSHQVTQMGQEVILRCVPISNHLYFYWYRQILGQKVEFLVSFYNNEISEKSEIFDDQFSVERPDGSNFTLKIRSTKLEDSAMYFCASKGLAGALNEQFFGPGTRLTVL.